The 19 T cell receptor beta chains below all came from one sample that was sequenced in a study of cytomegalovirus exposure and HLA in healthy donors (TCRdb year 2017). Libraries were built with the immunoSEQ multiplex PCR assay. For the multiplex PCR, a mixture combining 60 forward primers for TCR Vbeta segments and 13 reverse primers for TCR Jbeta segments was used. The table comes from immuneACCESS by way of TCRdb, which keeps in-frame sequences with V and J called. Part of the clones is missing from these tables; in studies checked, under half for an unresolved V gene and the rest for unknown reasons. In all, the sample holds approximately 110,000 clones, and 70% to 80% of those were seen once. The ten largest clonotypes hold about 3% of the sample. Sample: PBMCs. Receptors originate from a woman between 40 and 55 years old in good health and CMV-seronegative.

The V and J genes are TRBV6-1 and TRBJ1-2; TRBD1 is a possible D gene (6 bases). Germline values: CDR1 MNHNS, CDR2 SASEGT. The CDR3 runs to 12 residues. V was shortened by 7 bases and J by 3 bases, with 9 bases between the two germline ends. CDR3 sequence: CASTRTDYGYTF. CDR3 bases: TGTGCCAGCACTCGGACAGACTATGGCTACACCTTC.

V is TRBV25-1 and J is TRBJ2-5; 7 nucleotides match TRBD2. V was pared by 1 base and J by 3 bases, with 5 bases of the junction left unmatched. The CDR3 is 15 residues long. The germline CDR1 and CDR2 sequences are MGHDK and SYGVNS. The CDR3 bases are TGTGCCAGCAGTGAATCGCTGGCGGGGGAAGAGACCCAGTACTTC. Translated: CASSESLAGEETQYF.

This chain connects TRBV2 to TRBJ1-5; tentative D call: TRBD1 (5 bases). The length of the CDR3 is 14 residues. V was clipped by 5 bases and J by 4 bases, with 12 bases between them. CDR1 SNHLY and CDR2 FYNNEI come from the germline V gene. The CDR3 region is CASSIGRGNQPQHF. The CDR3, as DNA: TGTGCCAGCAGTATAGGGAGGGGAAATCAGCCCCAGCATTTT.

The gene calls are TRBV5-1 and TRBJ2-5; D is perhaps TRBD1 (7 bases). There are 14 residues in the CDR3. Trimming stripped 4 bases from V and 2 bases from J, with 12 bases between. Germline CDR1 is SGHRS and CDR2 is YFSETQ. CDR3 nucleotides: TGCGCCAGCAGCCGCGCGGGACAGCAAGAGACCCAGTACTTC. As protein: CASSRAGQQETQYF.

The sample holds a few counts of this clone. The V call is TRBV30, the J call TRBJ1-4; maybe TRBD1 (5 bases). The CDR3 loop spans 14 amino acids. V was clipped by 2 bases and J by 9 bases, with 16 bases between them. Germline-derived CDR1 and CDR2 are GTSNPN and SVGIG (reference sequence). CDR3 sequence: CAWSQYARAQKLFF. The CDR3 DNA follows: TGTGCCTGGAGTCAATACGCCAGGGCGCAAAAACTGTTTTTT.

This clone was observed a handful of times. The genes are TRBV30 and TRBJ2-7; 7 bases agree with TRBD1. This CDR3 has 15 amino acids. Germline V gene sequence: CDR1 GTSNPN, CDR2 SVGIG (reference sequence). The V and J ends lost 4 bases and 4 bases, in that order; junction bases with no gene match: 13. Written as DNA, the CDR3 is TGTGCCTGGAAAAACCGACAGGGCCAGTCTTACGAGCAGTACTTC. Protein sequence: CAWKNRQGQSYEQYF.

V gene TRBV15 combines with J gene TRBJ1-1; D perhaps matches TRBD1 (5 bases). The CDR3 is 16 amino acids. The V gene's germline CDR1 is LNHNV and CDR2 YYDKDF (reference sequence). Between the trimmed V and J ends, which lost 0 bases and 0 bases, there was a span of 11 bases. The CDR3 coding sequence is TGTGCCACCAGCAGAGAAGGGGTACAGCTGAACACTGAAGCTTTCTTT. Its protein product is CATSREGVQLNTEAFF. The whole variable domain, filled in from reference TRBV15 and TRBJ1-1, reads DAMVIQNPRYQVTQFGKPVTLSCSQTLNHNVMYWYQQKSSQAPKLLFHYYDKDFNNEADTPDNFQSRRPNTSFCFLDIRSPGLGDTAMYLCATSREGVQLNTEAFFGQGTRLTVV.

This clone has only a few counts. CDR3 bases: TGCGCCAGCAGCTTGCAACCCGGCGAGCAGTACTTC. Its translation: CASSLQPGEQYF. The gene calls are TRBV5-1 and TRBJ2-7; D unclear. The V end lost 1 base, the J end lost 6 bases, and 8 bases lay between the germline ends. The CDR3 spans 12 residues. Germline V lookup: CDR1 SGHRS, CDR2 YFSETQ. The variable domain in full, completed from reference TRBV5-1 and TRBJ2-7, reads KAGVTQTPRYLIKTRGQQVTLSCSPISGHRSVSWYQQTPGQGLQFLFEYFSETQRNKGNFPGRFSGRQFSNSRSEMNVSTLELGDSALYLCASSLQPGEQYFGPGTRLTVT.

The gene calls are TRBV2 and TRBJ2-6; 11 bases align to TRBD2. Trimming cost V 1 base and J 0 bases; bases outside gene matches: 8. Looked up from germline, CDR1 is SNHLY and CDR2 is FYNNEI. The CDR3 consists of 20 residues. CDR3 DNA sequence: TGTGCCAGCAGTGAAGTACGGCTAGCGGGAGGACCCTCTGGGGCCAACGTCCTGACTTTC. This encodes CASSEVRLAGGPSGANVLTF.

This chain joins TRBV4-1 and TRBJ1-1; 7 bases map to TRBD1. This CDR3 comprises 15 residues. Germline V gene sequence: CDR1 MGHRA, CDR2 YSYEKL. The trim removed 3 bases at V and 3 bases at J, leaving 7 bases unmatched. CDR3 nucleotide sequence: TGCGCCAGCAGCCAGGCCGGGACAGTTGACACTGAAGCTTTCTTT. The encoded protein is CASSQAGTVDTEAFF.

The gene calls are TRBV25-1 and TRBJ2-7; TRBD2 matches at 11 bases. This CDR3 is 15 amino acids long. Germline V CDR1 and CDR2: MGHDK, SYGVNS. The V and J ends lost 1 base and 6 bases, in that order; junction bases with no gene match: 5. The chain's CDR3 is CASSESALAGGEQYF. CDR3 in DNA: TGTGCCAGCAGTGAATCGGCTCTAGCGGGAGGCGAGCAGTACTTC.

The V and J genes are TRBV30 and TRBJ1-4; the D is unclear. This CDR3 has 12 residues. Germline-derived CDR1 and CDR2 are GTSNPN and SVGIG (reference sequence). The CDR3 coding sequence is TGTTCGTTGGGCAGCCGTGGGGAAAAACTGTTTTTT. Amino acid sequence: CSLGSRGEKLFF.

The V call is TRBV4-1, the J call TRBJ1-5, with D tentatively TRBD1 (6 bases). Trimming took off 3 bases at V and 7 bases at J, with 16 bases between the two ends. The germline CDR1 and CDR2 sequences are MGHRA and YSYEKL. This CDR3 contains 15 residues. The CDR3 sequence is CASSQGDNRVQPQHF. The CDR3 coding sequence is TGCGCCAGCAGCCAGGGGGATAACAGGGTGCAGCCCCAGCATTTT.

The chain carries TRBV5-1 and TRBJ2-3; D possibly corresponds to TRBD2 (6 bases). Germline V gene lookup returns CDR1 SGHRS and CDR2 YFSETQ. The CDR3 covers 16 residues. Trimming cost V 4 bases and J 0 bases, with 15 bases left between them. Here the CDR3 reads CASSGKRDSSTDTQYF. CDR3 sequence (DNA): TGCGCCAGCAGCGGAAAACGGGACTCTAGCACAGATACGCAGTATTTT.

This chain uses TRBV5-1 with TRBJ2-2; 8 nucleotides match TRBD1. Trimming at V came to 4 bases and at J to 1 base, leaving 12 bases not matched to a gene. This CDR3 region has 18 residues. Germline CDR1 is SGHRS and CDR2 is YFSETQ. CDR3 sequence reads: CASSPGLLQGENTGELFF. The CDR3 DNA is TGCGCCAGCAGCCCCGGACTCCTACAGGGGGAGAACACCGGGGAGCTGTTTTTT. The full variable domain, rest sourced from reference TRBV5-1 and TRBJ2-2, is KAGVTQTPRYLIKTRGQQVTLSCSPISGHRSVSWYQQTPGQGLQFLFEYFSETQRNKGNFPGRFSGRQFSNSRSEMNVSTLELGDSALYLCASSPGLLQGENTGELFFGEGSRLTVL.

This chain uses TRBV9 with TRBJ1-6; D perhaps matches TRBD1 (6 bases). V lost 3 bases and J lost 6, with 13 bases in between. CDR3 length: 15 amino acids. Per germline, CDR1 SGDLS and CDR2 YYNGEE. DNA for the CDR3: TGTGCCAGCAGCGCCAGCGGACAGTCTAATTCACCCCTCCACTTT. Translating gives CASSASGQSNSPLHF.

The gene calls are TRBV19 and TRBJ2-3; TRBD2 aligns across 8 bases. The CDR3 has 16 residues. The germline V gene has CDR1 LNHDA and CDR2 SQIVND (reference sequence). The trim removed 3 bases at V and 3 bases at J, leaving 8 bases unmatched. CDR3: CASSILFGGRTDTQYF. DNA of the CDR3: TGTGCCAGTAGTATTCTTTTCGGCGGGAGGACAGATACGCAGTATTTT.

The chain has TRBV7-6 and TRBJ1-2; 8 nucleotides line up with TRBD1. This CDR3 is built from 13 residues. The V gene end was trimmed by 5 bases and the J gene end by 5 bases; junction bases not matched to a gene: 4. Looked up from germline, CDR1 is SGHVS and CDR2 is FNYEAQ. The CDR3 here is CASSPRTGYGYTF. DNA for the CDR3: TGTGCCAGCAGCCCCCGGACAGGGTATGGCTACACCTTC.

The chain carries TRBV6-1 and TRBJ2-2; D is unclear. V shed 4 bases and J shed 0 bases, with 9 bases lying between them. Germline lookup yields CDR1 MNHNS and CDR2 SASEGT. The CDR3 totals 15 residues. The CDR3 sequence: CASSVTPSNTGELFF. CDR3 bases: TGTGCCAGCAGTGTTACACCCTCGAACACCGGGGAGCTGTTTTTT.